Sequencing of this T cell receptor (beta chain) was carried out in a study of Graves' ophthalmopathy and Graves' hyperthyroidism. Study-level background: Prior to any treatment, peripheral blood was collected at the time of initial diagnosis.

No donor had other autoimmune disease, uncontrolled infection, pregnancy or lactation. Clinical symptoms, serum thyroxine, TRAb, thyroid ultrasound and orbital computed tomography determined diagnosis. As to this clonotype: Antigen unknown.

The study amplified TCR beta CDR3 regions using RNA transcripts. An opening RT-PCR round employed HTBI primers and preceded a second-round multiplex PCR. In TCRdb, the multiplex PCR reads were re-called with MiXCR into one record per CDR3 protein. The data show 660,000 or so distinct CDR3 sequences, about two fifths seen once. Germline-derived CDR1 and CDR2 are SQVTM and ANQGSEA. The CDR3 extends over 13 amino acids. Study results and caveats: In blood appeared most of the expanded thyroid clonotypes whose frequency exceeded 0.001.

The sample comprised peripheral blood. The V and J genes are TRBV29-1 and TRBJ2-7; 11 bases fit TRBD2. The TCR originated in an adult man with Graves' ophthalmopathy. CDR3 residues: CRTGTSGAYEQYF. In DNA, the CDR3 is TGCAGAACCGGGACTAGCGGTGCCTACGAGCAGTACTTC.